Below, 26 T cell receptor beta chains from the same sample are listed, as sequenced in a study of vaccination effects on CD4 cells after COVID-19. The antigens of these receptors remain unknown. With the ViraFEST assay, the study expanded antigen-specific CD4+ T cells using viral peptide pools, then sequenced them. The culture ran for around 10 days before CD4+ T cells were isolated. Participants received two doses of either the BNT162b2 or mRNA-1273 vaccine. The table came from immunoSEQ multiplex PCR; TCRdb's copy has only in-frame clones and leaves some out. The sample carries 20,000 to 30,000 clones, approximately 70% recorded once. The specimen comprised CD4+ T cells from PBMCs cultured with SARS-CoV-2 spike peptides, sampled after COVID-19 vaccination. These receptors originate from a human donor who received a COVID-19 vaccine.

V and J are TRBV6-5 and TRBJ1-2, with D perhaps TRBD1 (5 bases). Germline V CDR1 and CDR2: MNHEY, SVGAGI. CDR3 length: 13 residues. Trimming shortened V by 6 bases and J by 5 bases, and 13 bases separated the two germline ends. The CDR3 protein is CASRETAHYGYTF. Here the CDR3 DNA reads TGTGCCAGCAGGGAGACAGCCCATTATGGCTACACCTTC.

The chain carries TRBV2 and TRBJ2-5; 16 positions match TRBD2. The junction had 13 bases not matched to a gene; V was cut back by 7 bases and J by 5 bases. The CDR3 contains 18 residues. Germline values: CDR1 SNHLY, CDR2 FYNNEI. The CDR3 region has the DNA TGTGCCAGCACCCCTGGGACTAGCGGGGGGGCGGTTGCGGAGACCCAGTACTTC. It specifies CASTPGTSGGAVAETQYF.

This sequence joins TRBV4-1 and TRBJ2-7; D possibly corresponds to TRBD2 (5 bases). The V and J ends lost 5 bases and 1 base respectively, with 12 bases between them. Looked up from germline, CDR1 is MGHRA and CDR2 is YSYEKL. This CDR3 is built from 14 residues. The CDR3 DNA is TGCGCCAGCAGCTACGACCGGGGTTCCTACGAGCAGTACTTC. Protein: CASSYDRGSYEQYF.

The chain uses TRBV5-1 and TRBJ2-1; D is ambiguous. Germline CDR1 SGHRS, CDR2 YFSETQ. Trimming shortened V by 0 bases and J by 6 bases, and 4 bases separated the two germline ends. CDR3 length equals 12 residues. Here the CDR3 reads CASSLGGNEQFF. The CDR3 DNA sequence: TGCGCCAGCAGCTTGGGAGGCAATGAGCAGTTCTTC.

This clone has a single count. The chain links TRBV30 to TRBJ2-1, with D possibly TRBD2 on 5 matching bases. Trimming shortened V by 3 bases and J by 2 bases, and 20 bases separated the two germline ends. Germline CDR1 is GTSNPN and CDR2 is SVGIG (reference sequence). The CDR3 extends over 17 amino acids. CDR3 in DNA: TGTGCCTGGAGCTGGGCTAGCTATCTAGGGACCTACAATGAGCAGTTCTTC. Its protein product is CAWSWASYLGTYNEQFF. Filled out from reference TRBV30 and TRBJ2-1, the complete variable domain reads SQTIHQWPATLVQPVGSPLSLECTVEGTSNPNLYWYRQAAGRGLQLLFYSVGIGQISSEVPQNLSASRPQDRQFILSSKKLLLSDSGFYLCAWSWASYLGTYNEQFFGPGTRLTVL.

The rearrangement links TRBV6-1 to TRBJ2-7; TRBD2 might be the D (5 bases). The CDR3 length is 17 residues. The V and J ends lost 0 bases and 4 bases respectively, with 19 bases between them. CDR1 is MNHNS, CDR2 SASEGT, per germline. The CDR3 protein is CASSEALGSSYLYEQYF. DNA for the CDR3: TGTGCCAGCAGTGAAGCGCTGGGGTCTAGCTACCTTTACGAGCAGTACTTC.

The chain links TRBV27 to TRBJ1-2; a possible D gene is TRBD1 (5 bases). The CDR3 consists of 14 residues. The germline V gene encodes CDR1 MNHEY and CDR2 SMNVEV (reference sequence). The V end lost 6 bases, the J end lost 8 bases, and 19 bases lay between the germline ends. The CDR3 DNA follows: TGTGCCAGCAGAATCCCGGGGCCGGCGGGGGGCTACACCTTC. Translation: CASRIPGPAGGYTF.

A few counts support this clone. The chain employs TRBV6-6 and TRBJ1-1; the D is unclear. The V and J ends lost 5 bases and 1 base respectively, with 23 bases between them. The CDR3 runs to 18 residues. Germline V CDR1 and CDR2: MNHNY, SVGAGI (reference sequence). The CDR3 reads CASSPSIASSFGNTEAFF. CDR3 sequence (DNA): TGTGCCAGCAGTCCTAGCATTGCCTCTTCCTTCGGGAACACTGAAGCTTTCTTT.

The chain joins TRBV11-2 to TRBJ2-5, with D perhaps given as TRBD1 or TRBD2 (5 bases each). Germline-derived CDR1 and CDR2 are SGHAT and FQNNGV. The CDR3 covers 13 residues. Trimming left V 1 base short and J 4 bases short, with 7 bases between. The CDR3 reads CASSLGGSETQYF. The DNA for the CDR3 is TGTGCCAGCAGCTTAGGGGGGTCAGAGACCCAGTACTTC.

V is TRBV4-1 and J is TRBJ1-1; D is ambiguous. The CDR3 totals 12 residues. Deletions cut 5 bases from V and 5 bases from J, with 9 bases between. CDR1 MGHRA and CDR2 YSYEKL come from the germline V gene. The CDR3 loop is CASSNLRTEAFF. The CDR3 nucleotides read TGCGCCAGCAGCAACCTACGGACTGAAGCTTTCTTT.

The rearrangement links TRBV5-1 to TRBJ1-3; no reliable D call. Germline CDR1 SGHRS, CDR2 YFSETQ. V shed 0 bases and J shed 0 bases, with 10 bases lying between them. The length of the CDR3 is 16 residues. CDR3 sequence (DNA): TGCGCCAGCAGCTTGGATCCGGGAGGCTCTGGAAACACCATATATTTT. Protein product: CASSLDPGGSGNTIYF.

This clone was detected a few times. This sequence joins TRBV4-1 and TRBJ2-7, with 10 bases aligning to TRBD2. The germline gives CDR1 MGHRA, CDR2 YSYEKL. The CDR3 covers 18 residues. Trimming at V came to 2 bases and at J to 4 bases, leaving 14 bases not matched to a gene. Here the CDR3 reads CASSQRTSGTTTGYEQYF. The CDR3 coding sequence is TGCGCCAGCAGCCAACGGACTAGCGGAACAACCACCGGGTACGAGCAGTACTTC.

The chain links TRBV11-3 to TRBJ2-7; TRBD1 aligns across 9 bases. This CDR3 is 17 amino acids long. V gave up 0 bases and J gave up 2 bases; unmatched junction bases: 8. The germline V gene has CDR1 SGHNT and CDR2 YENEEA. The CDR3 DNA reads TGTGCCAGCAGCTTAGAGGGACAGGGATCATCCGCCTACGAGCAGTACTTC. Residues: CASSLEGQGSSAYEQYF.

The CDR3 loop is CASSLPGQGSGNQPQHF. CDR3 coding DNA: TGTGCCAGCAGCCTTCCGGGACAGGGGTCGGGCAATCAGCCCCAGCATTTT. V and J are TRBV27 and TRBJ1-5, with 10 bases aligning to TRBD1. The CDR3 runs 17 residues. Germline assignment: CDR1 MNHEY and CDR2 SMNVEV (reference sequence). V was clipped by 6 bases and J by 2 bases; unmatched bases: 10.

The V and J genes are TRBV5-1 and TRBJ2-5, with 8 bases aligning to TRBD1. V dropped 4 bases and J dropped 1; count of bases not matched to a gene: 6. The CDR3 extends over 15 amino acids. In germline, CDR1 is SGHRS, CDR2 YFSETQ. The CDR3 sequence: CASSGGQAFQETQYF. CDR3 DNA sequence: TGCGCCAGCAGCGGGGGACAGGCGTTCCAAGAGACCCAGTACTTC.

V and J are TRBV6-4 and TRBJ2-2; 10 bases are a match to TRBD2. Trimming at V came to 7 bases and at J to 3 bases, leaving 2 bases not matched to a gene. Germline CDR1 and CDR2: MRHNA and SNTAGT. The CDR3 totals 14 residues. The DNA for the CDR3 is TGTGCCAGCAAAACTAGCGGGGACACCGGGGAGCTGTTTTTT. Translating it yields CASKTSGDTGELFF.

The V call is TRBV11-2, the J call TRBJ2-7; TRBD2 agrees at 8 bases. J gave up 8 bases and V 4 bases, and 19 bases lay outside the gene matches. This CDR3 contains 17 residues. Germline loops: CDR1 SGHAT, CDR2 FQNNGV. CDR3: CASSSRGGLAAINQQYF. The CDR3 DNA is TGTGCCAGCAGCTCCCGGGGAGGACTAGCAGCAATCAACCAGCAGTACTTC.

This clone has only one observation. J is TRBJ2-1 and V is TRBV7-9, with 8 bases matching TRBD2. Germline CDR1 reads SEHNR; CDR2 reads FQNEAQ (reference sequence). The CDR3 runs 18 residues. V shed 6 bases, J shed 7 bases, and the junction held 20 bases outside the gene matches. In DNA, the CDR3 is TGTGCCAGCAGTCCAGGACGAATTAGCGGGAAGAGTTGGAATGAGCAGTTCTTC. Translated, it gives CASSPGRISGKSWNEQFF.

The V gene is TRBV5-1, the J gene TRBJ1-2; no definite D call. The CDR3 loop spans 15 amino acids. V was cut by 0 bases and J by 6 bases, with 15 bases left in between. Germline CDR1 is SGHRS and CDR2 is YFSETQ. The CDR3 spells CASSLDPSANDGYTF. Here the CDR3 DNA reads TGCGCCAGCAGCTTGGACCCTTCGGCGAATGATGGCTACACCTTC. Combining the CDR3 with reference TRBV5-1 and TRBJ1-2 gives the whole variable domain KAGVTQTPRYLIKTRGQQVTLSCSPISGHRSVSWYQQTPGQGLQFLFEYFSETQRNKGNFPGRFSGRQFSNSRSEMNVSTLELGDSALYLCASSLDPSANDGYTFGSGTRLTVV.

The chain uses TRBV10-2 and TRBJ2-6; D may be TRBD2 (5 bases). The V end was cut by 5 bases, the J end by 11 bases, with 13 bases between. The CDR3 extends over 13 amino acids. Germline V CDR1 and CDR2: WSHSY, SAAADI. The CDR3 nucleotides read TGCGCCAGCAGTTCCGGTCGGGGTTACGTCCTGACTTTC. Residues: CASSSGRGYVLTF.

A few counts support this clone. This chain connects TRBV3-1 (or the pseudogene TRBV3-2) to TRBJ2-2; possibly TRBD1 for D (6 bases). The CDR3 contains 16 residues. V shed 4 bases and J shed 1 base, with 13 bases lying between them. Germline assignment: CDR1 LGHDT and CDR2 YNNKEL (reference sequence). CDR3 sequence reads: CASSPSDRQNTGELFF. The CDR3, as DNA: TGTGCCAGCAGCCCTTCGGACAGACAGAACACCGGGGAGCTGTTTTTT.

V and J are TRBV7-9 and TRBJ2-3, with TRBD2 matching over 13 bases. The junction had 12 bases not matched to a gene; V was cut back by 5 bases and J by 4 bases. There are 18 residues in the CDR3. The germline gives CDR1 SEHNR, CDR2 FQNEAQ (reference sequence). The CDR3 loop reads CASSISGLAGLSPDTQYF. In nucleotides, the CDR3 is TGTGCCAGCAGCATATCGGGACTAGCGGGACTCTCCCCAGATACGCAGTATTTT. The entire variable domain, with the rest obtained from reference TRBV7-9 and TRBJ2-3, is as follows: DTGVSQNPRHKITKRGQNVTFRCDPISEHNRLYWYRQTLGQGPEFLTYFQNEAQLEKSRLLSDRFSAERPKGSFSTLEIQRTEQGDSAMYLCASSISGLAGLSPDTQYFGPGTRLTVL.

This clone was counted between two and nine times. The chain employs TRBV6-6 and TRBJ1-2; D is possibly TRBD1 (5 bases). With 2 bases removed from V and 4 bases from J, the gap between germline ends came to 11 bases. Per the germline V gene, CDR1 is MNHNY and CDR2 is SVGAGI (reference sequence). The CDR3 length is 14 residues. DNA of the CDR3: TGTGCCAGCAGTTACGTAGGGGATATCTATGGCTACACCTTC. It yields the protein CASSYVGDIYGYTF.

This clone has a handful of counts. The chain is built from TRBV19 and TRBJ1-1; D gene uncertain. V was clipped by 2 bases and J by 3 bases, with 13 bases between them. CDR3 size: 15 residues. The germline CDR1 and CDR2 sequences are LNHDA and SQIVND (reference sequence). The CDR3 protein is CASSILGAEDTEAFF. As DNA, the CDR3 is TGTGCCAGTAGTATACTCGGCGCAGAAGACACTGAAGCTTTCTTT.

The chain recombines TRBV4-1 with TRBJ2-5; possibly TRBD1 or TRBD2 for D (5 bases each). Germline CDR1 and CDR2: MGHRA and YSYEKL. V lost 0 bases to trimming and J lost 4 bases, with 12 bases between them. The CDR3 runs 15 residues. CDR3 in amino acids: CASSQEEAGLETQYF. Here the CDR3 DNA reads TGCGCCAGCAGCCAAGAGGAGGCAGGGTTAGAGACCCAGTACTTC.

The chain joins TRBV6-6 to TRBJ1-1; no clear D gene. The CDR3 consists of 11 residues. Trimming cost V 6 bases and J 1 base, with 3 bases left between them. CDR1 and CDR2 from the germline V gene are MNHNY and SVGAGI (reference sequence). The DNA of the CDR3 is TGTGCCAGCAGCCCGAACACTGAAGCTTTCTTT. Protein product: CASSPNTEAFF.